This TCR beta chain was retrieved from a study of T-cell memory formation after mild COVID-19. This clonotype appeared a few times. The CDR3 contains 13 residues. CDR1 SGHTA and CDR2 FQGNSA come from the germline V gene. V lost 1 base, J lost 11 bases, and 14 bases lay in between. One entry per CDR3 protein, called by TCRdb with MiXCR from the 5' RACE reads. The sample includes 40,000 to 60,000 distinct CDR3 sequences, roughly 12% of them seen just once. Sequenced sample: PBMCs or a T cell subset sorted from them (not recorded which). The receptor was derived from a young man who had mild COVID-19 (a few samples of this study predate the infection). Cell type and time point are not known. J is TRBJ1-1 and V is TRBV7-2; no reliable D call. This CDR3 reads CASSLGGGVRAFF. CDR3 sequence (DNA): TGTGCCAGCAGCTTAGGGGGAGGAGTCAGGGCTTTCTTT. The complete variable domain, with remaining parts taken from reference TRBV7-2 and TRBJ1-1, reads GAGVSQSPSNKVTEKGKDVELRCDPISGHTALYWYRQSLGQGLEFLIYFQGNSAPDKSGLPSDRFSAERTGGSVSTLTIQRTQQEDSAVYLCASSLGGGVRAFFGQGTRLTVV.